The entry below describes one T cell receptor (beta chain). The antigen is undetermined. This sample was included in a study of T cell responses to AZD1222 COVID-19 vaccine. Findings of the study overall: Two doses of AZD1222 preceded a rise in Spike-specific TCR breadth and depth. Donor demographics were predominantly white British with a female majority; clonal diversity may be underestimated. Repertoires were sampled only after the peak T cell response.

Here immunoSEQ multiplex PCR was the method, and the copy in TCRdb shows in-frame clones only, minus some. Of 75,000 to 85,000 clones in the sample, roughly nine tenths were seen once. Germline V gene sequence: CDR1 KGHSH, CDR2 LQKENI. V was trimmed by 5 bases and J by 5 bases, leaving 15 bases between them. The CDR3 sequence is 14 residues long. This specimen was peripheral blood, taken on day 0 of AZD1222 vaccination. The gene calls are TRBV18 and TRBJ2-5; weak D call: TRBD1 (6 bases). The sequence was obtained from an adult in good health. The CDR3 nucleotides are TGTGCCAGCTCAGACAGGACAGTCCGCGAGACCCAGTACTTC. It encodes CASSDRTVRETQYF.